The T cell receptor (beta chain) described here comes from a study of shared clonotypes between healthy human individuals. The study's findings and limits: Non-shared clonotypes were found to have lower generation probabilities than the clonotypes that were shared by all four of the sorted-subset donors. A handful of donors showed sharing of 4.5% to 5% of naive CD4 clonotypes.

CD4+ cells were split into CD45RA+ naive and CD45RA-negative memory subsets. Study processing details: Sequence data from immunoSEQ were junction-only and lacked quality scores; consequently, filtering differed. Produced via immunoSEQ multiplex PCR; TCRdb's table is partial and in-frame only. V and J calls and clone size come straight from that table; D and trimming were deduced from the DNA. The top ten hold more than 0.35% of the sample, which has approximately 2.5 million clones, roughly 93% seen once. In regard to this clone: Antigen unknown.

This CDR3 has 15 amino acids. Germline CDR1 and CDR2: SNHLY and FYNNEI. Unmatched junction bases numbered 12, after V lost 8 bases and J lost 10 bases. The rearrangement uses TRBV2 and TRBJ2-5; the match to TRBD2 covers 14 bases. Sequencing was performed on naive CD4+ T cells from PBMCs. As for subset: CD45RA+ positively selected. The clonotype originates from a man younger than 30 in good health. Some clones in this sample may be carry-over from other donors' samples. CDR3 sequence: CASASTGLAGGIQYF. CDR3 in DNA: TGTGCCAGCGCTAGTACCGGACTAGCGGGAGGTATCCAGTACTTC.